Below, 18 T cell receptor beta chains from the same sample are listed, as sequenced in a study of CD8 T cells in Susac syndrome. RNA amounts of roughly 0.45 to 1 ug underwent reverse transcription with random hexamers. TCRdb reprocessed the immunoSEQ multiplex PCR reads via MiXCR and lists one record per CDR3 protein. The repertoire holds some 130,000 distinct CDR3 sequences, with about 93% as singletons. The sample taken for sequencing was CD8+ T cells from PBMCs. These receptor sequences come from a human donor with multiple sclerosis.

The V gene is TRBV19, the J gene TRBJ1-1; D might be TRBD1 (6 bases). From germline, CDR1 is LNHDA and CDR2 SQIVND (reference sequence). Between the trimmed V and J ends, which lost 3 bases and 5 bases, there was a span of 13 bases. The CDR3 runs 14 residues. CDR3 protein: CASSMVATGTEAFF. CDR3 DNA: TGTGCCAGTAGTATGGTCGCTACAGGGACTGAAGCTTTCTTT.

CDR3 region: CSARPGQTDNQPQHF. The CDR3 region has the DNA TGCAGTGCTAGACCGGGACAGACTGACAATCAGCCCCAGCATTTT. V gene TRBV20-1 combines with J gene TRBJ1-5; TRBD1 matches at 7 bases. CDR1 and CDR2 (germline): DFQATT, SNEGSKA (reference sequence). There are 15 residues in the CDR3. J was trimmed by 3 bases and V by 2 bases; bases with no gene match: 7.

This chain joins TRBV12-3 or TRBV12-4 and TRBJ2-7, with D unresolved. Trimming took off 10 bases at V and 6 bases at J, with 19 bases between the two ends. CDR3 length: 13 residues. For the CDR3, the DNA is TGTGCCACAACTCTCGGCGGAAGTAGCGAGCAGTACTTC. Translated: CATTLGGSSEQYF.

The CDR3 loop reads CASSRGWGGETQYF. The CDR3, as DNA: TGTGCCAGCAGCCGGGGGTGGGGGGGAGAGACCCAGTACTTC. The chain is built from TRBV2 and TRBJ2-5; 7 nucleotides line up with TRBD2. V dropped 6 bases and J dropped 4; count of bases not matched to a gene: 8. Germline V lookup: CDR1 SNHLY, CDR2 FYNNEI. CDR3 length: 14 amino acids.

V and J are TRBV29-1 and TRBJ1-1; D unresolved. Looked up from germline, CDR1 is SQVTM and CDR2 is ANQGSEA. Trimming removed 6 bases at V and 1 base at J, with 9 bases between. This CDR3 has 12 residues. CDR3 sequence reads: CSVLEGNTEAFF. The CDR3 DNA sequence: TGCAGCGTATTGGAGGGGAACACTGAAGCTTTCTTT.

The chain carries TRBV2 and TRBJ2-7; D is unclear. V was pared by 3 bases and J by 0 bases, with 6 bases between. Germline V gene data show CDR1 as SNHLY and CDR2 as FYNNEI. The CDR3 is made up of 13 amino acids. The DNA of the CDR3 is TGTGCCAGCAGTGACAGTTACTCCTACGAGCAGTACTTC. Amino acids: CASSDSYSYEQYF.

The J gene is TRBJ2-7, the V gene TRBV4-1; TRBD2 aligns across 9 bases. CDR1 is MGHRA and CDR2 is YSYEKL in the germline V gene. The trim removed 3 bases at V and 7 bases at J, leaving 7 bases unmatched. This CDR3 contains 14 residues. CDR3 nucleotide sequence: TGCGCCAGCAGCCATCTAGCGGGAACTGGAGAGCAGTACTTC. Amino acids: CASSHLAGTGEQYF.

The chain uses TRBV12-3 or TRBV12-4 and TRBJ2-7, with 9 nucleotides matching TRBD1. This CDR3 spans 15 amino acids. The junction had 9 bases not matched to a gene; V was cut back by 5 bases and J by 4 bases. The CDR3 protein is CASSGTGTGKYEQYF. CDR3 nucleotide sequence: TGTGCCAGCAGTGGGACCGGGACAGGGAAATACGAGCAGTACTTC.

The rearrangement links TRBV12-3 or TRBV12-4 to TRBJ1-2; D is uncertain. V dropped 2 bases and J dropped 6 bases, with 10 bases sitting between them. This CDR3 has 13 residues. The CDR3 DNA sequence: TGTGCCAGCAGTTTAAGCTGGTCTAATGGCTACACCTTC. Protein sequence: CASSLSWSNGYTF.

The V call is TRBV27, the J call TRBJ1-2; 8 bases match TRBD1. Germline lookup yields CDR1 MNHEY and CDR2 SMNVEV (reference sequence). The CDR3 is 15 amino acids. Losses at the gene ends were 5 bases for V and 0 bases for J; bases not matched to a gene: 5. The CDR3 DNA is TGTGCCAGCAGTCATAAACAGGGGGCTAACTATGGCTACACCTTC. Translated, it gives CASSHKQGANYGYTF.

The gene calls are TRBV5-4 and TRBJ1-6, with 8 nucleotides matching TRBD1. Germline V gene data show CDR1 as SGHNT and CDR2 as YYREEE (reference sequence). V shed 2 bases and J 8 bases; nucleotides not matched to a gene: 12. There are 17 residues in the CDR3. CDR3 loop: CASSFSAGQGYDSPLHF. In DNA form, the CDR3 reads TGTGCCAGCAGCTTCTCTGCCGGACAGGGATATGATTCACCCCTCCACTTT.

This clonotype is a singleton in its sample. CDR3 coding DNA: TGTGCCAGCAGTCCTCGGACTAGCGGGAATGGTGACGAGCAGTACTTC. This encodes CASSPRTSGNGDEQYF. V gene TRBV12-3 or TRBV12-4 combines with J gene TRBJ2-7; 12 nucleotides agree with TRBD2. With 5 bases clipped from V and 5 bases from J, the junction kept 10 bases outside the gene matches. CDR3 length equals 16 residues.

The CDR3 DNA sequence: TGTGCCAGCAGCCTATCCGGGACTAGCGGAGAGACCCAGTACTTC. This translates into CASSLSGTSGETQYF. The rearrangement joins TRBV11-2 to TRBJ2-5, with 11 bases matching TRBD2. V lost 5 bases, J lost 4 bases, and 6 bases stayed unmatched. Germline CDR1 SGHAT, CDR2 FQNNGV. This CDR3 region has 15 residues.

This chain links TRBV6-5 with TRBJ1-2; 10 bases match TRBD1. Germline V gene lookup returns CDR1 MNHEY and CDR2 SVGAGI. V lost 5 bases and J lost 5; bases outside the gene matches: 5. This CDR3 has 14 residues. The CDR3 region is CASSTGQGGYGYTF. The CDR3, as DNA: TGTGCCAGCAGTACCGGACAGGGGGGATATGGCTACACCTTC.

The gene calls are TRBV20-1 and TRBJ2-7; 10 bases are a match to TRBD2. V was clipped by 4 bases and J by 4 bases; unmatched bases: 4. This CDR3 is 13 amino acids long. Germline assignment: CDR1 DFQATT and CDR2 SNEGSKA (reference sequence). CDR3 nucleotides: TGCAGTGCTAACGGACTAGCGGATTACGAGCAGTACTTC. This translates into CSANGLADYEQYF.

The chain joins TRBV3-1 to TRBJ2-1; TRBD2 aligns across 12 bases. Germline trimming cut 3 bases from V and 8 bases from J; bases unmatched to any gene: 5. Germline V lookup: CDR1 LGHDT, CDR2 YNNKEL (reference sequence). The CDR3 extends over 15 amino acids. Here the CDR3 DNA reads TGTGCCAGCAGCCATACTAGCGGGAGGCATGATGAGCAGTTCTTC. Protein product: CASSHTSGRHDEQFF.

In DNA form, the CDR3 reads TGTGCCAGCAGTTCTCTCGGGGGCTACACCTTC. Its protein product is CASSSLGGYTF. The rearrangement links TRBV12-3 or TRBV12-4 to TRBJ1-2; D is unresolved. The CDR3 has 11 amino acids. Trimming took 4 bases from V and 8 from J, leaving 8 bases between them.

The table lists this clonotype with a count of one. The CDR3 DNA reads TGCAGTTACTTACCGGGACAGGTCATATCCTATGGCTACACCTTC. Its protein product is CSYLPGQVISYGYTF. J is TRBJ1-2 and V is TRBV20-1; 8 bases align to TRBD1. The CDR3 totals 15 residues. J gave up 4 bases and V 8 bases, and 15 bases lay outside the gene matches. Germline CDR1 reads DFQATT; CDR2 reads SNEGSKA (reference sequence).